The 24 T cell receptor beta chains below all came from one sample that was sequenced in a study of cytomegalovirus exposure and HLA in healthy donors. It was with 60 Vbeta and 13 Jbeta primers that the PCR ran. Here immunoSEQ multiplex PCR was the method, and the copy in TCRdb shows in-frame clones only, minus some. This table has 180,000 or so clones, around 77% appearing once. Sequences were obtained from PBMCs. The origin of the receptors is a woman between 25 and 40 years old in good health and CMV-seronegative.

This chain links TRBV6-5 with TRBJ1-2; D is perhaps TRBD1 (5 bases). This CDR3 contains 14 residues. CDR1 is MNHEY and CDR2 is SVGAGI in the germline V gene. Trimming left V 6 bases short and J 2 bases short, with 13 bases between. As DNA, the CDR3 is TGTGCCAGCAGGGGGTCGGAGGGGAACTATGGCTACACCTTC. The encoded protein is CASRGSEGNYGYTF.

The J gene is TRBJ1-5, the V gene TRBV19, with 9 positions matching TRBD1. Looked up from germline, CDR1 is LNHDA and CDR2 is SQIVND (reference sequence). J was trimmed by 1 base and V by 6 bases; bases with no gene match: 4. The CDR3 consists of 15 residues. In DNA form, the CDR3 reads TGTGCCAGTAGCACGACAGGGGGAAGCAATCAGCCCCAGCATTTT. It yields the protein CASSTTGGSNQPQHF.

The CDR3 nucleotides are TGTGCTAGTGGTTTGGGTCCTTCCACTAGCACAGATACGCAGTATTTT. This translates into CASGLGPSTSTDTQYF. This chain joins TRBV12-5 and TRBJ2-3; D is unclear. The CDR3 runs to 16 residues. CDR1 is LGHNT and CDR2 is FRNRAP in the germline V gene. V was clipped by 1 base and J by 0 bases, with 11 bases between them.

This chain links TRBV6-5 with TRBJ2-1, with TRBD2 matching 14 bases. V dropped 5 bases and J dropped 7; count of bases not matched to a gene: 4. Looked up from germline, CDR1 is MNHEY and CDR2 is SVGAGI. The CDR3 spans 15 residues. The CDR3 DNA sequence: TGTGCCAGCAGTGGCGGACTAGCGGGGGGTAATGAGCAGTTCTTC. Amino acid sequence: CASSGGLAGGNEQFF.

The chain uses TRBV7-9 and TRBJ2-7; 10 bases agree with TRBD2. The CDR3 loop spans 15 amino acids. Unmatched junction bases numbered 7, after V lost 5 bases and J lost 3 bases. The germline gives CDR1 SEHNR, CDR2 FQNEAQ (reference sequence). CDR3 DNA: TGTGCCAGCAGCCTGGTTAGCGGGGGGCACTACGAGCAGTACTTC. Translated, it gives CASSLVSGGHYEQYF.

The rearrangement joins TRBV20-1 to TRBJ1-1; no clear D. V lost 6 bases to trimming and J lost 1 base, with 6 bases between them. The CDR3 has 11 residues. CDR1 and CDR2 from the germline V gene are DFQATT and SNEGSKA (reference sequence). CDR3 in amino acids: CSAIQNTEAFF. The CDR3 DNA reads as TGCAGTGCGATACAGAACACTGAAGCTTTCTTT.

The CDR3: CASSGKGDRVNTEAFF. As DNA, the CDR3 is TGCGCCAGCAGTGGAAAAGGGGACAGGGTGAACACTGAAGCTTTCTTT. The gene calls are TRBV10-2 and TRBJ1-1, with 9 bases identical to TRBD1. V shed 4 bases, J shed 0 bases, and the junction held 6 bases outside the gene matches. Germline V gene sequence: CDR1 WSHSY, CDR2 SAAADI. The CDR3 runs 16 residues.

V and J are TRBV7-8 and TRBJ1-5; no clear D. The CDR3 consists of 15 residues. CDR1 is SGHVS and CDR2 is FQNEAQ in the germline V gene. V shed 0 bases and J shed 3 bases, with 9 bases lying between them. In nucleotides, the CDR3 is TGTGCCAGCAGCTTAGCGTGGGCTAACAATCAGCCCCAGCATTTT. Translation: CASSLAWANNQPQHF. The full variable domain, its missing parts supplied by reference TRBV7-8 and TRBJ1-5, is GAGVSQSPRYKVAKRGQDVALRCDPISGHVSLFWYQQALGQGPEFLTYFQNEAQLDKSGLPSDRFFAERPEGSVSTLKIQRTQQEDSAVYLCASSLAWANNQPQHFGDGTRLSIL.

V and J are TRBV7-3 and TRBJ2-3; D is possibly TRBD2 (5 bases). Between the trimmed V and J ends, which lost 5 bases and 6 bases, there was a span of 9 bases. Germline V gene sequence: CDR1 SGHTA, CDR2 FQGTGA. This CDR3 is 12 amino acids long. This CDR3 reads CASSPPGDTQYF. As DNA, the CDR3 is TGTGCCAGCAGCCCCCCGGGGGATACGCAGTATTTT.

V gene TRBV6-6 combines with J gene TRBJ1-4; no firm D call. This CDR3 has 15 amino acids. The germline V gene has CDR1 MNHNY and CDR2 SVGAGI (reference sequence). V dropped 6 bases and J dropped 0 bases, with 11 bases sitting between them. The CDR3 is CASSREFATNEKLFF. CDR3 sequence (DNA): TGTGCCAGCAGCCGGGAGTTTGCAACTAATGAAAAACTGTTTTTT.

The chain links TRBV14 to TRBJ2-7, with D hard to call. This CDR3 spans 13 amino acids. Trimming took 1 base from V and 3 from J, leaving 7 bases between them. The germline V gene encodes CDR1 SGHDN and CDR2 FVKESK. CDR3 coding DNA: TGTGCCAGCAGCCAAGGGTTAGACTACGAGCAGTACTTC. Translation: CASSQGLDYEQYF.

A remark on this clone: The same CDR3 can be traced to other DNA sequences in this sample. The CDR3 sequence is CASSLGLAGEETQYF. The CDR3 DNA follows: TGTGCCAGCAGCTTGGGACTAGCGGGGGAAGAGACCCAGTACTTC. The rearrangement links TRBV7-2 to TRBJ2-5, with 14 nucleotides matching TRBD2. The CDR3 contains 15 residues. Germline CDR1 reads SGHTA; CDR2 reads FQGNSA. The junction had 0 bases not matched to a gene; V was cut back by 3 bases and J by 3 bases.

This clone turned up a few times. Here the CDR3 reads CASSLAFQGSGNTIYF. CDR3 nucleotides: TGCGCCAGCAGCTTGGCTTTCCAGGGCTCTGGAAACACCATATATTTT. This rearrangement joins TRBV5-1 to TRBJ1-3, with D maybe TRBD1 (5 bases). V was cut by 0 bases and J by 0 bases, with 10 bases left in between. The germline V gene encodes CDR1 SGHRS and CDR2 YFSETQ. The CDR3 length is 16 residues. The whole variable domain, remainder taken from reference TRBV5-1 and TRBJ1-3, is KAGVTQTPRYLIKTRGQQVTLSCSPISGHRSVSWYQQTPGQGLQFLFEYFSETQRNKGNFPGRFSGRQFSNSRSEMNVSTLELGDSALYLCASSLAFQGSGNTIYFGEGSWLTVV.

The V call is TRBV29-1, the J call TRBJ2-7; 7 nucleotides line up with TRBD1. This CDR3 has 15 residues. The V and J ends lost 4 bases and 6 bases, in that order; junction bases with no gene match: 15. Germline V gives CDR1 SQVTM, CDR2 ANQGSEA. CDR3 coding DNA: TGCAGCGTTGGGCGCACAGGGGATGGTTCTGGCGAGCAGTACTTC. The encoded protein is CSVGRTGDGSGEQYF.

The gene calls are TRBV30 and TRBJ1-2; tentative D call: TRBD1 (6 bases). Germline loops: CDR1 GTSNPN, CDR2 SVGIG (reference sequence). The germline V and J ends were trimmed by 4 bases and 4 bases, with 10 bases remaining between them. The CDR3 runs to 12 residues. As DNA, the CDR3 is TGTGCCTGGATGGGAGGGGGCTATGGCTACACCTTC. This gives the protein CAWMGGGYGYTF.

The chain carries TRBV19 and TRBJ2-7, with unresolved D. The CDR3 extends over 15 amino acids. Germline CDR1 reads LNHDA; CDR2 reads SQIVND (reference sequence). The V and J ends lost 1 base and 0 bases respectively, with 10 bases between them. The CDR3 DNA reads as TGTGCCAGTAGTATAGTGGCATACCGCTCCTACGAGCAGTACTTC. As protein: CASSIVAYRSYEQYF.

This clone was seen only once. The V and J genes are TRBV5-5 and TRBJ1-1; D gene uncertain. Trimming left V 0 bases short and J 6 bases short, with 12 bases between. CDR3 length: 14 residues. Germline loops: CDR1 SGHKS, CDR2 YYEKEE (reference sequence). CDR3 region: CASSLAWQVAEAFF. CDR3 DNA sequence: TGTGCCAGCAGCTTGGCGTGGCAGGTCGCTGAAGCTTTCTTT.

The gene calls are TRBV6-1 and TRBJ1-1; 7 positions match TRBD1. Trimming cost V 6 bases and J 3 bases; bases outside gene matches: 7. CDR1 and CDR2 (germline): MNHNS, SASEGT. The CDR3 totals 14 residues. As DNA, the CDR3 is TGTGCCAGCAGACTAGACAGGGTGGACACTGAAGCTTTCTTT. Its translation is CASRLDRVDTEAFF.

This chain joins TRBV6-1 and TRBJ1-1; 7 bases align to TRBD1. The trim removed 4 bases at V and 3 bases at J, leaving 8 bases unmatched. CDR3 size: 15 residues. Germline CDR1 and CDR2: MNHNS and SASEGT. The CDR3 nucleotides are TGTGCCAGCAGTGGAAAGACAGGGTGGGACACTGAAGCTTTCTTT. Protein: CASSGKTGWDTEAFF.

This clone was observed a handful of times. This chain links TRBV11-1 with TRBJ1-2, with TRBD1 matching 7 bases. The V segment lost 3 bases and the J segment 5 bases; nucleotides outside the gene matches: 3. Germline loops: CDR1 SGHAT, CDR2 FQDESV (reference sequence). This CDR3 region has 13 residues. In DNA form, the CDR3 reads TGTGCCAGCAGCTTCGACAGGGCGTATGGCTACACCTTC. Protein product: CASSFDRAYGYTF.

The chain employs TRBV2 and TRBJ2-3; a weak D match, TRBD2 (5 bases). V was cut by 1 base and J by 1 base, with 9 bases left in between. CDR1 SNHLY and CDR2 FYNNEI come from the germline V gene. The CDR3 is 15 amino acids. The CDR3 region is CASSEEGVGTDTQYF. CDR3 DNA sequence: TGTGCCAGCAGTGAAGAGGGAGTCGGCACAGATACGCAGTATTTT.

V and J are TRBV15 and TRBJ2-7; D perhaps matches TRBD1 (7 bases). From germline, CDR1 is LNHNV and CDR2 YYDKDF (reference sequence). The V gene lost 1 base and the J gene lost 4 bases, with 11 bases spanning the gap. The CDR3 spans 14 residues. The CDR3 sequence: CATSRVRGVYEQYF. CDR3 DNA: TGTGCCACCAGCAGAGTCAGGGGGGTGTACGAGCAGTACTTC.

The V gene is TRBV2, the J gene TRBJ1-6; 11 nucleotides agree with TRBD1. The CDR3 length is 16 residues. The germline V gene has CDR1 SNHLY and CDR2 FYNNEI. V trimming: 3 bases; J trimming: 7 bases; junction bases outside the gene matches: 5. CDR3 DNA: TGTGCCAGCAGTGACCCCGGACAGGGGGCAAATTCACCCCTCCACTTT. Amino acids: CASSDPGQGANSPLHF. Together with reference TRBV2 and TRBJ1-6, the CDR3 gives the full variable domain: EPEVTQTPSHQVTQMGQEVILRCVPISNHLYFYWYRQILGQKVEFLVSFYNNEISEKSEIFDDQFSVERPDGSNFTLKIRSTKLEDSAMYFCASSDPGQGANSPLHFGNGTRLTVT.

This clone has a single count. This chain joins TRBV4-1 and TRBJ2-7; 10 nucleotides match TRBD1. This CDR3 is built from 15 residues. Trimming took 5 bases from V and 0 from J; bases not matched to a gene: 4. The germline CDR1 and CDR2 sequences are MGHRA and YSYEKL. The CDR3 reads CASSERTGGSYEQYF. The CDR3 DNA is TGCGCCAGCAGCGAACGGACAGGGGGCTCCTACGAGCAGTACTTC.